A single sample is the source of the 12 T cell receptor beta chains below, sequenced in a study of blood T cell repertoires in COVID-19 (dated by TCRdb to about 2020). The library came from the immunoSEQ multiplex PCR assay. Entries here come from immuneACCESS through TCRdb and include only in-frame sequences with V and J called. Some clones fail to appear in such tables; in the studies checked, an unresolved V gene covers under half of the shortfall, and the cause of the remainder is unknown. The sample table holds roughly 360,000 clones, of which 81% were seen once. The ten top clones hold approximately 1% of the sample. Sequenced sample: peripheral blood. The receptors were sampled from a human donor with acute or convalescent COVID-19. The donor label of this sample is uncertain.

The chain links TRBV2 to TRBJ2-2; 8 nucleotides match TRBD1. CDR1 and CDR2 from the germline V gene are SNHLY and FYNNEI. The CDR3 extends over 15 amino acids. J lost 5 bases, V lost 6 bases, and 8 bases had no gene match. The CDR3 DNA is TGTGCCAGCAGAAGGCAGACAGGGGAAACCGGGGAGCTGTTTTTT. Its translation: CASRRQTGETGELFF.

This chain joins TRBV15 and TRBJ2-7, with D unresolved. This CDR3 is 19 amino acids long. Germline V lookup: CDR1 LNHNV, CDR2 YYDKDF (reference sequence). Trimming stripped 0 bases from V and 4 bases from J, with 25 bases between. This CDR3 is CATSREGGGSTSAPYEQYF. DNA of the CDR3: TGTGCCACCAGCAGAGAAGGTGGCGGCTCAACCTCGGCCCCTTACGAGCAGTACTTC.

The V call is TRBV9, the J call TRBJ2-1; possible D gene TRBD1, 6 bases. Germline assignment: CDR1 SGDLS and CDR2 YYNGEE. The CDR3 extends over 15 amino acids. V was clipped by 0 bases and J by 9 bases, with 16 bases between them. The CDR3 here is CASSVGSRGSAEQFF. The CDR3 nucleotides read TGTGCCAGCAGCGTAGGAAGCAGGGGATCAGCTGAGCAGTTCTTC.

The chain recombines TRBV6-1 with TRBJ1-1; D may be TRBD1 (6 bases). The germline gives CDR1 MNHNS, CDR2 SASEGT. Trimming took 1 base from V and 5 from J, leaving 14 bases between them. This CDR3 spans 15 amino acids. The DNA for the CDR3 is TGTGCCAGCAGTGAAGGGCCAGGGGTGGTAACTGAAGCTTTCTTT. As protein: CASSEGPGVVTEAFF.

This rearrangement joins TRBV5-1 to TRBJ2-7; weak D call: TRBD1 (5 bases). This CDR3 contains 14 residues. Trimming removed 0 bases from V and 5 bases from J, with 12 bases in between. Per the germline V gene, CDR1 is SGHRS and CDR2 is YFSETQ. CDR3 in amino acids: CASSLEGVGDEQYF. In DNA form, the CDR3 reads TGCGCCAGCAGCTTGGAAGGGGTTGGGGACGAGCAGTACTTC. The entire variable domain, with the rest obtained from reference TRBV5-1 and TRBJ2-7, is as follows: KAGVTQTPRYLIKTRGQQVTLSCSPISGHRSVSWYQQTPGQGLQFLFEYFSETQRNKGNFPGRFSGRQFSNSRSEMNVSTLELGDSALYLCASSLEGVGDEQYFGPGTRLTVT.

V gene TRBV29-1 combines with J gene TRBJ2-7; D call uncertain. The CDR3 loop spans 9 amino acids. The V and J ends lost 6 bases and 3 bases respectively, with 3 bases between them. Germline lookup yields CDR1 SQVTM and CDR2 ANQGSEA. The CDR3 DNA reads as TGCAGCGTCAACTACGAGCAGTACTTC. Translated, it gives CSVNYEQYF.

The chain carries TRBV7-2 and TRBJ2-5; 7 bases map to TRBD2. This CDR3 region has 14 residues. Germline lookup yields CDR1 SGHTA and CDR2 FQGNSA. V shed 5 bases, J shed 9 bases, and the junction held 12 bases outside the gene matches. The CDR3 loop reads CASSPKVAGTAQYF. For the CDR3, the DNA is TGTGCCAGCAGCCCGAAGGTAGCGGGTACGGCCCAGTACTTC.

The chain combines TRBV5-1 with TRBJ1-6, with D perhaps TRBD1 (6 bases). The germline CDR1 and CDR2 sequences are SGHRS and YFSETQ. CDR3 length: 14 amino acids. Trimming removed 0 bases from V and 7 bases from J, with 8 bases in between. CDR3: CASSLDRDNSPLHF. The CDR3 DNA sequence: TGCGCCAGCAGCTTGGACAGGGACAATTCACCCCTCCACTTT.

The rearrangement links TRBV7-6 to TRBJ1-5; 8 bases line up with TRBD1. The trim removed 2 bases at V and 5 bases at J, leaving 5 bases unmatched. This CDR3 has 15 amino acids. Per the germline V gene, CDR1 is SGHVS and CDR2 is FNYEAQ. The DNA of the CDR3 is TGTGCCAGCAGCTTACTGGACAGGGTAGATCAGCCCCAGCATTTT. Translation gives CASSLLDRVDQPQHF.

This chain links TRBV4-1 with TRBJ2-7, with TRBD2 matching 7 bases. J was trimmed by 2 bases and V by 4 bases; bases with no gene match: 5. The germline gives CDR1 MGHRA, CDR2 YSYEKL. The CDR3 length is 14 residues. CDR3 DNA: TGCGCCAGCAGCCCAGCAGCGGGGCCCTACGAGCAGTACTTC. It specifies CASSPAAGPYEQYF.

The gene calls are TRBV29-1 and TRBJ1-2; 7 bases fit TRBD1. From germline, CDR1 is SQVTM and CDR2 ANQGSEA. The CDR3 has 13 amino acids. V gave up 2 bases and J gave up 7 bases; unmatched junction bases: 7. This chain's CDR3 is CSVEKTGLAGYTF. CDR3 in DNA: TGCAGCGTTGAAAAGACAGGGTTGGCTGGCTACACCTTC. The full variable domain, with the rest looked up from reference TRBV29-1 and TRBJ1-2, is SAVISQKPSRDICQRGTSLTIQCQVDSQVTMMFWYRQQPGQSLTLIATANQGSEATYESGFVIDKFPISRPNLTFSTLTVSNMSPEDSSIYLCSVEKTGLAGYTFGSGTRLTVV.

CDR3 nucleotide sequence: TGTGCCAGCAGAACTCCGACCGGGGGTGCCTACGAGCAGTACTTC. Translation gives CASRTPTGGAYEQYF. The chain has TRBV6-5 and TRBJ2-7, with D perhaps TRBD2 (6 bases). Trimming shortened V by 6 bases and J by 2 bases, and 17 bases separated the two germline ends. The CDR3 contains 15 residues. Germline CDR1 and CDR2: MNHEY and SVGAGI.